This T cell receptor (beta chain) was captured in a study of vaccination effects on CD4 cells after COVID-19. Study overall: The second dose preceded post-vaccine samples by a median of 72 days.

General study results and limits: Early timepoints after infection were absent, and convalescent patients were few in the study. Pronounced clonal contraction occurred in clones induced by infection and by vaccine late after vaccination.

As for this clone: Antigen: not known.

Antigen-specific CD4+ T cells expanded by the ViraFEST assay with viral peptide pools were then sequenced. CD4+ T cell isolation took place after about 11 days of culture. Either the mRNA-1273 or the BNT162b2 vaccine was given to participants as two doses. Some 2.2 million PBMC per well received 10 IU/ml IL-2 and approximately 10 ug/ml peptides in culture. Sequencing was performed with immunoSEQ multiplex PCR; in TCRdb, only in-frame clones are kept and a portion is missing. The sample contains more than 65,000 clones, 75% to 85% of which appear only once. V was pared by 8 bases and J by 5 bases, with 15 bases between. Germline CDR1 and CDR2: MGHDK and SYGVNS. This CDR3 is built from 14 residues.

Sequenced here: CD4+ T cells from PBMCs cultured with HCoV-229E spike peptides, sampled after COVID-19 vaccination. This chain uses TRBV25-1 with TRBJ1-4; D uncertain. This clonotype originated in a human donor who received a COVID-19 vaccine. For the CDR3, the DNA is TGTGCCAGCGGCCTGGAGGGCGGGAATGAAAAACTGTTTTTT. This gives the protein CASGLEGGNEKLFF.